The sequence of this TCR beta chain was determined in a study of technical replicates of blood from several donors. The CDR3 extends over 17 amino acids. The V end lost 1 base, the J end lost 4 bases, and 23 bases lay between the germline ends. Germline V gene lookup returns CDR1 SQVTM and CDR2 ANQGSEA. Some clones are missing from TCRdb's copy, which holds only in-frame ones; the method was immunoSEQ multiplex PCR. This table has roughly 80,000 clones, 96% appearing once. Specimen: T cells isolated from PBMCs. The receptor's source is a human donor in good health. V gene TRBV29-1 combines with J gene TRBJ2-7; possible D gene TRBD2, 6 bases. Here the CDR3 DNA reads TGCAGCGTTGAAGGAGCACGCGGTTCCCCTAGCGAGTACGAGCAGTACTTC. The encoded protein is CSVEGARGSPSEYEQYF.